This passage covers 5 T cell receptor beta chains from one sample sequenced in a study of T cells in Graves' hyperthyroidism and ophthalmopathy. RNA transcripts provided the source from which TCR beta CDR3 regions were amplified. An initial round of RT-PCR targeting the TCR CDR3 relied on the HTBI primer set. Each CDR3 protein is one row after TCRdb ran MiXCR on the multiplex PCR reads. The table shows about 570,000 distinct CDR3 sequences, with around 13% occurring only once. The material sequenced was blood. These receptors came from a woman in her thirties or forties with Graves' hyperthyroidism.

The chain is built from TRBV29-1 and TRBJ1-5, with a weak D call TRBD1 (5 bases). This CDR3 has 11 amino acids. With 6 bases removed from V and 11 bases from J, the gap between germline ends came to 14 bases. Germline lookup yields CDR1 SQVTM and CDR2 ANQGSEA. The CDR3 DNA reads TGCAGCGTACGGGGCTCGGAGGCCCAGCATTTT. Its translation: CSVRGSEAQHF.

This chain links TRBV6-2 or TRBV6-3 with TRBJ1-5; TRBD1 matches at 7 bases. The length of the CDR3 is 14 residues. The ends lost 8 bases at V and 0 bases at J; junction bases unmatched: 4. The germline CDR1 and CDR2 sequences are MNHEY and SVGEGT. The CDR3 region has the DNA TGTGCCAGCTTCCAGGGGGATAGCAATCAGCCCCAGCATTTT. Its translation: CASFQGDSNQPQHF.

This clonotype was counted a few times. This chain uses TRBV29-1 with TRBJ2-1, with a possible D match to TRBD1 (6 bases). The CDR3 loop spans 12 amino acids. The germline CDR1 and CDR2 sequences are SQVTM and ANQGSEA. V lost 8 bases and J 4 bases, leaving 12 bases between the germline ends. CDR3 region: CSTSTGYNEQFF. The DNA for the CDR3 is TGCAGCACAAGCACAGGGTACAATGAGCAGTTCTTC.

The sample holds many counts of this clonotype. The gene calls are TRBV28 and TRBJ2-6; 10 bases match TRBD1. With V trimmed by 5 bases and J by 3 bases, 4 bases remained unmatched. In germline, CDR1 is MDHEN, CDR2 SYDVKM. The CDR3 spans 16 residues. CDR3 DNA sequence: TGTGCCAGCAGTCCTGACAGGGGGCTTGGGGCCAACGTCCTGACTTTC. It translates to CASSPDRGLGANVLTF. Combining the CDR3 with reference TRBV28 and TRBJ2-6 gives the whole variable domain DVKVTQSSRYLVKRTGEKVFLECVQDMDHENMFWYRQDPGLGLRLIYFSYDVKMKEKGDIPEGYSVSREKKERFSLILESASTNQTSMYLCASSPDRGLGANVLTFGAGSRLTVL.

The rearrangement uses TRBV6-1 and TRBJ1-3; TRBD1 matches 11 bases. Germline V gene sequence: CDR1 MNHNS, CDR2 SASEGT. V lost 5 bases, J lost 1 base, and 7 bases stayed unmatched. The CDR3 is made up of 17 amino acids. In DNA, the CDR3 is TGTGCCAGCAGTTTCCGGGACAGGGGGTTTTCTGGAAACACCATATATTTT. It is translated as CASSFRDRGFSGNTIYF.